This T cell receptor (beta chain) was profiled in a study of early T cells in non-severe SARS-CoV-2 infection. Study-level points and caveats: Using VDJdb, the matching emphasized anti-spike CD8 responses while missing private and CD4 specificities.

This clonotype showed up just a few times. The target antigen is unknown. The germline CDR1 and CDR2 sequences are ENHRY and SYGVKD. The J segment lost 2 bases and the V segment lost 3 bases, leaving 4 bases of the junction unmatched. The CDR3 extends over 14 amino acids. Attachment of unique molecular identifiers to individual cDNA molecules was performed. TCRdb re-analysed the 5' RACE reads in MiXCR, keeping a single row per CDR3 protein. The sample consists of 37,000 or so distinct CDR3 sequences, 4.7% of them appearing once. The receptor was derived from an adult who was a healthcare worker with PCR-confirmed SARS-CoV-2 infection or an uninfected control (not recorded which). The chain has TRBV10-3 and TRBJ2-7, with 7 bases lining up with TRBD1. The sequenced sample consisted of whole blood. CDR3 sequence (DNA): TGTGCCATCAGTGACCCGGGACAGACCTACGAGCAGTACTTC. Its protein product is CAISDPGQTYEQYF.